This entry describes one T cell receptor (beta chain). These data belong to a study of blood T cell repertoires in COVID-19. The method was immunoSEQ multiplex PCR; TCRdb's version includes in-frame clones alone and lacks a portion of them. The table has roughly 410,000 clones, 80% to 90% seen once; the top ten hold 0.95% to 1.5%. Specimen: peripheral blood. This TCR derives from a middle-aged man with acute or convalescent COVID-19.

This chain's CDR3 is CASSPRRDRETQYF. CDR3 bases: TGTGCCAGCAGTCCTCGCAGGGACAGGGAGACCCAGTACTTC. The rearrangement links TRBV27 to TRBJ2-5, with TRBD1 identical over 8 bases. CDR3 length: 14 residues. After removal of 5 bases from V and 5 bases from J, the junction contained 7 bases not matched to a gene. Germline-derived CDR1 and CDR2 are MNHEY and SMNVEV (reference sequence).